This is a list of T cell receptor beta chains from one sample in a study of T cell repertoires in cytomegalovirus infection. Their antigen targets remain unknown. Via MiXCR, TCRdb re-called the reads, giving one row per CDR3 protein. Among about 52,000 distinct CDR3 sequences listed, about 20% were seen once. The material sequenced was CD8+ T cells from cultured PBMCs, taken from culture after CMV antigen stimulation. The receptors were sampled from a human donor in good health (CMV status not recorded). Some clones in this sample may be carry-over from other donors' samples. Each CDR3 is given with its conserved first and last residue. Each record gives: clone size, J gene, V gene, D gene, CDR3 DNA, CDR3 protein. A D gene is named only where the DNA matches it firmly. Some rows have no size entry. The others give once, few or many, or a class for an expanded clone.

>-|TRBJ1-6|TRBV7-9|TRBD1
TGTGCCAGCAGCTACGGGACAGGGAATTCACCCCTCCACTTT
CASSYGTGNSPLHF
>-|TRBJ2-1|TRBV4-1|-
TGCGCCAGCAGCCAAGTCGGGCCTAACAATGAGCAGTTCTTC
CASSQVGPNNEQFF
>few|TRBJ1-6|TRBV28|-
TGTGCCAGCAGTTTGTTGTTAACCTATAATTCACCCCTCCACTTT
CASSLLLTYNSPLHF
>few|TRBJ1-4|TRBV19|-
TGTGCCAGTAGGACGATGGGAAGATTGGATGAAAAACTGTTTTTT
CASRTMGRLDEKLFF
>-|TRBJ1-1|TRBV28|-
TGTGCCAGCAGTGGCGTGGACCCAGTGAACACTGAAGCTTTCTTT
CASSGVDPVNTEAFF
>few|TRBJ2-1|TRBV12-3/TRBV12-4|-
TGTGCCAGCAGTTTATCTCATGAGCAGTTCTTC
CASSLSHEQFF
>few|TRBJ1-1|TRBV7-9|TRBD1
TGTGCCAGCAGGCACCAGGGGGGGAGGCCTGAAGCTTTCTTT
CASRHQGGRPEAFF
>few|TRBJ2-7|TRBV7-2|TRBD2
TGTGCCAGCAGCCCCCATCGGGGGGTTGTCCACGAGCAGTACTTC
CASSPHRGVVHEQYF
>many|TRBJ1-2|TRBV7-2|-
TGTGCCAGCAGCTTACTATTAGGGGAAATGGTTGGCTACACCTTC
CASSLLLGEMVGYTF
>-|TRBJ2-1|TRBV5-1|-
TGCGCCAGCAGCGGCCCGGGGAGCTCCTACAATGAGCAGTTCTTC
CASSGPGSSYNEQFF
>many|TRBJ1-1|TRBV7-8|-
TGTGCCAGCAGCTTATTGGGGACCATGAACACTGAAGCTTTCTTT
CASSLLGTMNTEAFF
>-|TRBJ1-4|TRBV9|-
TGTGCCAGCAGCCCCACGAAAGCAACTAATGAAAAACTGTTTTTT
CASSPTKATNEKLFF
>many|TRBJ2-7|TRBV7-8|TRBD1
TGTGCCAGCAGCCCCCCGGGACAGACCTACGAGCAGTACTTC
CASSPPGQTYEQYF
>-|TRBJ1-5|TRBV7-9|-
TGTGCCAGCAGCTCAGGGGAACGGCAGCCCCAGCATTTT
CASSSGERQPQHF
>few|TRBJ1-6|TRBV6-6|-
TGTGCCAGCAGTTACTCGACTTGGGATTATAATTCACCCCTCCACTTT
CASSYSTWDYNSPLHF
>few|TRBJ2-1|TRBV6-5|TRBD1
TGTGCCAGCAGTTATGGGACAGGGGCTTATGAGCAGTTCTTC
CASSYGTGAYEQFF
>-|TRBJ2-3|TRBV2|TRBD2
TGTGCCAGCAGTGAATCGGCACTAGCGGGGCGTCTGGAGAAATTAGATACGCAGTATTTT
CASSESALAGRLEKLDTQYF
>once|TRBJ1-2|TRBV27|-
TGTGCCAGCAGTTTTCGGGCAGGGGACGGCTACACCTTC
CASSFRAGDGYTF
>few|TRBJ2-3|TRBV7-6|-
TGTGCCAGCAGCTCCCCGGCCCTTCTCACAGATACGCAGTATTTT
CASSSPALLTDTQYF
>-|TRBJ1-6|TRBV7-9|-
TGTGCCAGCAGCTTGTCAGAAGTCAGAACAAATTCACCCCTCCACTTT
CASSLSEVRTNSPLHF
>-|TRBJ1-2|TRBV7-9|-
TGTGCCAGCAGCGAGGCAGTTCCCTACTATGGCTACACCTTC
CASSEAVPYYGYTF